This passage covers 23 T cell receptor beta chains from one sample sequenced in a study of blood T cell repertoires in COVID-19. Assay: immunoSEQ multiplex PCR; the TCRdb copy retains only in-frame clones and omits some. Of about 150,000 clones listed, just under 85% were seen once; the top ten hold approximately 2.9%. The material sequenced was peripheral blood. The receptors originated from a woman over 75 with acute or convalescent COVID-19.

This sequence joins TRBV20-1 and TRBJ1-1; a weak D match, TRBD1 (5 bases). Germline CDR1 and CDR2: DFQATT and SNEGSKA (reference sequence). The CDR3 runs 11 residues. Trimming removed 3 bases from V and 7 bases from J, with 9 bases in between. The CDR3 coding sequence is TGCAGTGCTAGTGTCGGGGGTGAAGCTTTCTTT. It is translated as CSASVGGEAFF.

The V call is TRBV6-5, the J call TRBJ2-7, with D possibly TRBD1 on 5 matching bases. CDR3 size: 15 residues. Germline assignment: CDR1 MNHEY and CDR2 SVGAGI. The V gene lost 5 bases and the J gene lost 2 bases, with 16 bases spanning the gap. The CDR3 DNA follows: TGTGCCAGCAGTAGTCTGGACAACAGACCCTACGAGCAGTACTTC. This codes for CASSSLDNRPYEQYF.

CDR3 nucleotides: TGTGCCAGCAGCCAACACCCGGGACAGGGGACACCCCTCCACTTT. Translation gives CASSQHPGQGTPLHF. The chain combines TRBV4-2 with TRBJ1-6; TRBD1 matches 10 bases. Looked up from germline, CDR1 is LGHNA and CDR2 is YNFKEQ. Trimming removed 2 bases from V and 11 bases from J; junction bases left unmatched: 6. This CDR3 has 15 amino acids.

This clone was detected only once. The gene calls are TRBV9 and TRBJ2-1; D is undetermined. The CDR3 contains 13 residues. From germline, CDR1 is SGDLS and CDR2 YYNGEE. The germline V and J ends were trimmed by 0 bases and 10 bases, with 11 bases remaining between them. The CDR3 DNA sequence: TGTGCCAGCAGCGTAGGGGCCGGTGGAGAGCAGTTCTTC. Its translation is CASSVGAGGEQFF. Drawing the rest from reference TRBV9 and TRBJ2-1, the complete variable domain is DSGVTQTPKHLITATGQRVTLRCSPRSGDLSVYWYQQSLDQGLQFLIQYYNGEERAKGNILERFSAQQFPDLHSELNLSSLELGDSALYFCASSVGAGGEQFFGPGTRLTVL.

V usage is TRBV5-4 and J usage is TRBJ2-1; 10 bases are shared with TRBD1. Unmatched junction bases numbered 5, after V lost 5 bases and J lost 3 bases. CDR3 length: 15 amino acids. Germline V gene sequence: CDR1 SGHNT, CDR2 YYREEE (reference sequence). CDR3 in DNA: TGTGCCAGCAGTTCGGGACAGGGGCGCTACAATGAGCAGTTCTTC. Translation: CASSSGQGRYNEQFF.

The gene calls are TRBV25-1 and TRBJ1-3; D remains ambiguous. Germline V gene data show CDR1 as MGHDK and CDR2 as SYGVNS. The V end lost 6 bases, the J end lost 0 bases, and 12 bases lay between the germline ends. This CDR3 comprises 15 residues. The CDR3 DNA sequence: TGTGCCAGCAGGATAGGAGGATCCTCTGGAAACACCATATATTTT. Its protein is CASRIGGSSGNTIYF.

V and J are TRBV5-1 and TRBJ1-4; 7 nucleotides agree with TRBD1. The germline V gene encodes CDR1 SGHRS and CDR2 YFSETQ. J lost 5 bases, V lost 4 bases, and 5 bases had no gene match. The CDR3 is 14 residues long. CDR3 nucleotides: TGCGCCAGCAGCCCGGGACAGAGAAATGAAAAACTGTTTTTT. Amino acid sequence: CASSPGQRNEKLFF.

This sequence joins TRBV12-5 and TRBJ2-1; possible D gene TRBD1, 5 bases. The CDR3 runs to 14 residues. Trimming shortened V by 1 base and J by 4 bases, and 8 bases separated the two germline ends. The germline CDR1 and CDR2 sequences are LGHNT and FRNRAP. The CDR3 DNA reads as TGTGCTAGTGGTTTGGCAGACAGTTACAATGAGCAGTTCTTC. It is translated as CASGLADSYNEQFF. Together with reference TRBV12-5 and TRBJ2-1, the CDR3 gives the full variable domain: DARVTQTPRHKVTEMGQEVTMRCQPILGHNTVFWYRQTMMQGLELLAYFRNRAPLDDSGMPKDRFSAEMPDATLATLKIQPSEPRDSAVYFCASGLADSYNEQFFGPGTRLTVL.

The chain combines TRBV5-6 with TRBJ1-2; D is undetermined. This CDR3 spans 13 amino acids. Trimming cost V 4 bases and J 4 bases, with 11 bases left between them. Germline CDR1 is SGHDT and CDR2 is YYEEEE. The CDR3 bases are TGTGCCAGCAGCCCGGGGATAGGCTATGGCTACACCTTC. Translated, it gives CASSPGIGYGYTF.

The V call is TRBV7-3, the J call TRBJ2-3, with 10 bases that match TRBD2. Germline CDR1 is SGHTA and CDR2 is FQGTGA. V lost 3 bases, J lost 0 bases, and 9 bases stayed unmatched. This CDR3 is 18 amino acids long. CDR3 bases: TGTGCCAGCAGCTTCGGGGCTAGCGGGGGCCCTAGCACAGATACGCAGTATTTT. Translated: CASSFGASGGPSTDTQYF. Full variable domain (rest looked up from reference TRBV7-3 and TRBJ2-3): GAGVSQTPSNKVTEKGKYVELRCDPISGHTALYWYRQSLGQGPEFLIYFQGTGAADDSGLPNDRFFAVRPEGSVSTLKIQRTERGDSAVYLCASSFGASGGPSTDTQYFGPGTRLTVL.

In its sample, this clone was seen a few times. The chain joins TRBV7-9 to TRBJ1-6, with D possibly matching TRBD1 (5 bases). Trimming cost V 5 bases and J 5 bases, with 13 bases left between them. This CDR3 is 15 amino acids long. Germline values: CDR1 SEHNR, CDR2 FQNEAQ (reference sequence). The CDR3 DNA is TGTGCCAGCAGCCCAGACGGGGGGAATAATTCACCCCTCCACTTT. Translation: CASSPDGGNNSPLHF.

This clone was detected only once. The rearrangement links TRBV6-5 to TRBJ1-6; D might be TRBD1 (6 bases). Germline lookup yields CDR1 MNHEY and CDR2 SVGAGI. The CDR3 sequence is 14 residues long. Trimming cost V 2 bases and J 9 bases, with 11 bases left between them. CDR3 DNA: TGTGCCAGCAGTTACGGGACACTCGGTTCACCCCTCCACTTT. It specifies CASSYGTLGSPLHF.

The CDR3 DNA sequence: TGCGCCAGCAGCCCCCCGGGACAGACTAATGAAAAACTGTTTTTT. This sequence encodes CASSPPGQTNEKLFF. This chain uses TRBV5-1 with TRBJ1-4, with 7 bases aligning to TRBD1. The ends lost 4 bases at V and 2 bases at J; junction bases unmatched: 5. Germline V gene lookup returns CDR1 SGHRS and CDR2 YFSETQ. This CDR3 has 15 residues.

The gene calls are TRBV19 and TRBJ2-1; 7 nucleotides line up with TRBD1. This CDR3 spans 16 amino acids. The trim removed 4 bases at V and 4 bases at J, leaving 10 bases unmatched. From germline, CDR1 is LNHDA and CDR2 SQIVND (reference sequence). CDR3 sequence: CASSKSGQYLYNEQFF. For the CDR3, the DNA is TGTGCCAGTAGTAAATCGGGACAGTATCTTTACAATGAGCAGTTCTTC.

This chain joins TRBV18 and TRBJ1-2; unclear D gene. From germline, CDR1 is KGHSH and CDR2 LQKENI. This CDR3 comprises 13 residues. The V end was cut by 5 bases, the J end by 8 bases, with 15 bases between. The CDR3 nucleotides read TGTGCCAGCTCATCAAACCCCGGGGAGGGCTACACCTTC. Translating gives CASSSNPGEGYTF.

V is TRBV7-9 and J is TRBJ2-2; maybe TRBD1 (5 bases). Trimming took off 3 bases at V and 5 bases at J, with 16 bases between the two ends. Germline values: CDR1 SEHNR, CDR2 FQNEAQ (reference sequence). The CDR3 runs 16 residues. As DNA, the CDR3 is TGTGCCAGCAGCTTCGCCGCAGGGATTCGAACCGGGGAGCTGTTTTTT. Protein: CASSFAAGIRTGELFF.

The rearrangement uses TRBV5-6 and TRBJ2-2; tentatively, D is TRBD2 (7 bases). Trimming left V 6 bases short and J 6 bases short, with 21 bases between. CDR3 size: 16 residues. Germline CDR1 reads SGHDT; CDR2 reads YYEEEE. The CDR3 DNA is TGTGCCAGCATTCCCGCCGGGGGGCCGGACGCCGGGGAGCTGTTTTTT. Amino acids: CASIPAGGPDAGELFF.

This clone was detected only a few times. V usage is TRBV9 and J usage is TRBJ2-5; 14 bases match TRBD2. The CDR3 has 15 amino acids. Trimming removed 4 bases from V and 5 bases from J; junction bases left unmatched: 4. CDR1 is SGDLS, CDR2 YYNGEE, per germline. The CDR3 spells CASSRLAGGVETQYF. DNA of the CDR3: TGTGCCAGCAGCCGACTAGCGGGGGGGGTTGAGACCCAGTACTTC.

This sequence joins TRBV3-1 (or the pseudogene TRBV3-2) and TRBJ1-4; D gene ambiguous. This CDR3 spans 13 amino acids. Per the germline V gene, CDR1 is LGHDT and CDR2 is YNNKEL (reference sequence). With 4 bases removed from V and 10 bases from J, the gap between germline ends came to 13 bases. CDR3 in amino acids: CASSPDEGRKLFF. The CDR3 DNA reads TGTGCCAGCAGCCCAGACGAGGGTCGAAAACTGTTTTTT.

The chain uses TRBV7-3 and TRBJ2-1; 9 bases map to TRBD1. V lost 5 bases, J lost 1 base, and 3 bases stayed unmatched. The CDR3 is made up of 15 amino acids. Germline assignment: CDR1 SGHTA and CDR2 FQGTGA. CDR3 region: CASSQDRGSYNEQFF. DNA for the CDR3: TGTGCCAGCAGCCAAGACAGGGGGTCCTACAATGAGCAGTTCTTC.

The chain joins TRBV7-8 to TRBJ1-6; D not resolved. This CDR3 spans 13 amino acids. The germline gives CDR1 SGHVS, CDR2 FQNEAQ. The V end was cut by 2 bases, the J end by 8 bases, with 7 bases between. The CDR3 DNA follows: TGTGCCAGCAGCTTAAATCCTTATTCACCCCTCCACTTT. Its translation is CASSLNPYSPLHF. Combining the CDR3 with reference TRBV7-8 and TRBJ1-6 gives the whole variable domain GAGVSQSPRYKVAKRGQDVALRCDPISGHVSLFWYQQALGQGPEFLTYFQNEAQLDKSGLPSDRFFAERPEGSVSTLKIQRTQQEDSAVYLCASSLNPYSPLHFGNGTRLTVT.

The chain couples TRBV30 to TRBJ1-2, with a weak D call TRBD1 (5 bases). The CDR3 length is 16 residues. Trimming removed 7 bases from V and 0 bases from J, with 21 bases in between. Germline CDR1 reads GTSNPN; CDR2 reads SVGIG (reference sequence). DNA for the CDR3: TGTGCCTCGGATACCCGAATGGGGCGCCCTAACTATGGCTACACCTTC. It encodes CASDTRMGRPNYGYTF.

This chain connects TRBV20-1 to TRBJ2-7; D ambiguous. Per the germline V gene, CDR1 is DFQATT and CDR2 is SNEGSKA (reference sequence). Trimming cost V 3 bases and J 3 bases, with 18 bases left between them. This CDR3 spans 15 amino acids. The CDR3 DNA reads TGCAGTGCTAGTTCATCGCGCCGGGTAAGCTACGAGCAGTACTTC. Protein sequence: CSASSSRRVSYEQYF.